This TCR beta chain is from a study of T cells expressing NK-cell markers. In the study overall: Beta-chain profiling covered CD3+CD56+NKG2C+, CD3+CD56+NKG2C- and CD3+CD56-NKG2C+ sorted subsets. With respect to HCMV, most of the eight sequenced donors were seropositive, and one was seronegative.

Study-wide points: The leading position in the CD3+CD56-NKG2C+ fraction of a handful of donors also went to these clonotypes. Dominant NKG2C+ clonotypes made up about 1.0-7.0% of CD8+ T cells in six donors.

The CDR3 is 15 amino acids. Germline-derived CDR1 and CDR2 are DFQATT and SNEGSKA (reference sequence). As for this clonotype: Its target is unknown.

TCRdb re-called the 5' RACE reads; every CDR3 protein appears as one record, without DNA. This sample's clone table lists 550,000 to 600,000 distinct CDR3 sequences. The J gene is TRBJ2-1, the V gene TRBV20-1; TCRdb designates TRBD2, a call that cannot be tested without DNA. Input material: blood T cells: a sorted CD56 or NKG2C T cell subset, CD4+ or CD8+ T cells, or bulk PBMC T cells (not recorded which). This receptor was identified in a man between 18 and 29 years old in good health. CDR3: CSARDARLAGGEQFF.